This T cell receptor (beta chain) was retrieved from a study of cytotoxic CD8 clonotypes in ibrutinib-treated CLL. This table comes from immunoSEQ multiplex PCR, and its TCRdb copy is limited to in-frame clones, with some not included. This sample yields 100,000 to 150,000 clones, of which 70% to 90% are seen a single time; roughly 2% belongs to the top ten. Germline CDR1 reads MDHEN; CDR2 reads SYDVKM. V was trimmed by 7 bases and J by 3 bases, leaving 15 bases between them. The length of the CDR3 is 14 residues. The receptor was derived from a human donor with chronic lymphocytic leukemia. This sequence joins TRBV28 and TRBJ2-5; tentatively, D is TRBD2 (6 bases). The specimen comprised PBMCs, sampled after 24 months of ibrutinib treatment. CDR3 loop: CASTGSGGEETQYF. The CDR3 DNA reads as TGTGCCAGCACCGGCTCAGGAGGGGAAGAGACCCAGTACTTC.